Listed below are T cell receptor beta chains from one sample, sequenced in a study of cytomegalovirus exposure and HLA in healthy donors. Measured with immunoSEQ multiplex PCR; TCRdb has only the in-frame clones, and not every one. The sample yields 180,000 or so clones, of which the top ten take up 0.74%. Source material: PBMCs. Receptor source: a boy aged 5-17 years in good health and CMV-seronegative. CDR3s include the opening cysteine and the closing phenylalanine or tryptophan. The order of the fields is V gene, J gene, D gene, CDR3 length, CDR3 DNA, CDR3 protein. D genes are given only for firm matches.

TRBV7-3	TRBJ1-1	-	13	TGTGCCAGCAGCTTACGGGGAGACACTGAAGCTTTCTTT	CASSLRGDTEAFF
TRBV7-2	TRBJ1-6	TRBD1	16	TGTGCCAGCAGCCCGTCCACCGGGACAGGGACTTCACCCCTCCACTTT	CASSPSTGTGTSPLHF
TRBV10-3	TRBJ2-7	TRBD2	16	TGTGCCATCAGTGAGCCGACTCAGCGGGGCAGCTACGAGCAGTACTTC	CAISEPTQRGSYEQYF
TRBV18	TRBJ2-7	TRBD2	15	TGTGCCAGCTCACCTCCTAGCGGTGATCTAGACGAGCAGTACTTC	CASSPPSGDLDEQYF
TRBV2	TRBJ1-1	TRBD1	15	TGTGCCGGAAAACAGGGGGCTCTGTCGGACACTGAAGCTTTCTTT	CAGKQGALSDTEAFF
TRBV5-1	TRBJ2-1	-	14	TGCGCCAGCAGCTTGGGCCAGGGGTACAATGAGCAGTTCTTC	CASSLGQGYNEQFF
TRBV6-4	TRBJ1-2	TRBD1	14	TGTGCCAGCAGTGACCGTCCAGGGGGGAGTGGCTACACCTTC	CASSDRPGGSGYTF
TRBV27	TRBJ1-4	-	16	TGTGCCAGCAGTCCAAGTCCGGGACTCGATAATGAAAAACTGTTTTTT	CASSPSPGLDNEKLFF
TRBV30	TRBJ1-3	TRBD1	15	TGTGCCTGGAGTGTTCCCGACAGGGCTGGAAACACCATATATTTT	CAWSVPDRAGNTIYF
TRBV4-3	TRBJ1-2	TRBD1	15	TGCGCCAGCAGCTATCGAGGGCAGGGGGCAGACGGCTACACCTTC	CASSYRGQGADGYTF
TRBV7-9	TRBJ2-1	TRBD2	15	TGTGCCAGCAGCCCCAGGACTAGTTCCTACAATGAGCAGTTCTTC	CASSPRTSSYNEQFF
TRBV10-3	TRBJ2-2	TRBD1	14	TGTGCCACTGTACAGGGGGCCCAAGCCGGGGAGCTGTTTTTT	CATVQGAQAGELFF
TRBV5-5	TRBJ2-1	TRBD1	11	TGTGCCAGCAGCTCAGGGGGAGAGCAGTTCTTC	CASSSGGEQFF
TRBV5-8	TRBJ1-2	-	14	TGTGCCAGCAGGTATAGGGCGGGTATCTATGGCTACACCTTC	CASRYRAGIYGYTF
TRBV11-3	TRBJ1-1	-	13	TGTGCCAGCAGCTTTGGAGAAAACACTGAAGCTTTCTTT	CASSFGENTEAFF
TRBV5-5	TRBJ2-1	-	16	TGTGCCAGCAGCTCTATTCCTAGCGTCCCCTACAATGAGCAGTTCTTC	CASSSIPSVPYNEQFF
TRBV19	TRBJ2-7	-	12	TGTGCCAGTAGCCCGGGTGGGTACGAGCAGTACTTC	CASSPGGYEQYF
TRBV6-1	TRBJ2-1	-	13	TGTGCCACAGATCGACAGAGATACAATGAGCAGTTCTTC	CATDRQRYNEQFF
TRBV5-1	TRBJ2-7	-	13	TGCGCCAGCAGCTTCGGGGATACTAGCGAGCAGTACTTC	CASSFGDTSEQYF
TRBV19	TRBJ1-1	-	14	TGTGCCAGTAGTATAAAGCCAGGGAACACTGAAGCTTTCTTT	CASSIKPGNTEAFF
TRBV5-1	TRBJ1-5	-	15	TGCGCCAGCAGCTTGGTAGGGGATGGCAATCAGCCCCAGCATTTT	CASSLVGDGNQPQHF
TRBV29-1	TRBJ2-3	-	14	TGCAGCGGGTACCGGGACAGCGGGTCAGATACGCAGTATTTT	CSGYRDSGSDTQYF
TRBV7-8	TRBJ2-7	TRBD1	14	TGTGCCAGCAGCGCAGGACCCGGGACAGGCGAGCAGTACTTC	CASSAGPGTGEQYF
TRBV9	TRBJ1-5	-	13	TGTGCCAGCAGCGTAGGCCCAGGGTTGCCCCAGCATTTT	CASSVGPGLPQHF
TRBV19	TRBJ2-1	TRBD1	16	TGTGCCAGTAGTATAGTTGAGACAGGGTGGGGTAATGAGCAGTTCTTC	CASSIVETGWGNEQFF
TRBV7-6	TRBJ1-2	TRBD1	13	TGTGCCAGCAGCTCCGGGACAGGGGGGGGCTACACCTTC	CASSSGTGGGYTF
TRBV5-1	TRBJ2-5	-	13	TGCGCCAGCAGCTTGGGACTGCAAGGGACCCAGTACTTC	CASSLGLQGTQYF
TRBV9	TRBJ2-3	-	14	TGTGCCAGCGCGGGAGGACAGGTCAAAGATACGCAGTATTTT	CASAGGQVKDTQYF
TRBV5-1	TRBJ2-1	TRBD1	15	TGCGCCAGCAGCCAGGGACAGGTCCAGTACAATGAGCAGTTCTTC	CASSQGQVQYNEQFF
TRBV5-6	TRBJ2-3	TRBD2	17	TGTGCCAGCAGCCGGACTAGCGGGGGGGCCGGGAAAGATACGCAGTATTTT	CASSRTSGGAGKDTQYF
TRBV9	TRBJ1-5	-	14	TGTGCCAGCAGCCCAGGGGATAGCAATCAGCCCCAGCATTTT	CASSPGDSNQPQHF
TRBV11-2	TRBJ2-1	-	18	TGTGCCAGCAGCTTAGGTCCCCAGGGCTTTGGAAACTACAATGAGCAGTTCTTC	CASSLGPQGFGNYNEQFF
TRBV11-3	TRBJ2-3	-	13	TGTGCCAGCAGCTCCGGGTCTGGGGATACGCAGTATTTT	CASSSGSGDTQYF
TRBV30	TRBJ2-1	-	15	TGTGCCTGGAGTGTAGGTTCAGGGGCAGGGGATGAGCAGTTCTTC	CAWSVGSGAGDEQFF